Following are 26 T cell receptor beta chains from one sample sequenced in a study of regulatory T cells in long-lasting Graves disease. With iRepertoire HTBI primers and Arm-PCR of CDR3 regions, TCR beta libraries were built. TCRdb re-called the multiplex PCR reads through MiXCR, storing one row per CDR3 protein. The table includes 360,000 or so distinct CDR3 sequences, about 12% detected once. Time point indicated: newly diagnosed GD, antithyroid drugs for less than 3 months. From RNA extracted from PBMCs, the TCR library was made. This sample also appeared in a second study, on T cells in Graves' hyperthyroidism and ophthalmopathy.

The source was peripheral blood mononuclear cells (PBMCs), collected at new diagnosis, from a patient treated with antithyroid drugs. These TCRs come from a woman aged 18 to 35 with Graves disease.

This clonotype occurred many times. The V gene is TRBV20-1, the J gene TRBJ1-1; no clear D. Germline CDR1 is DFQATT and CDR2 is SNEGSKA (reference sequence). The CDR3 spans 12 residues. Trimming removed 5 bases at V and 1 base at J, with 8 bases between. DNA of the CDR3: TGCAGTGCTCGCGGGCCGAACACTGAAGCTTTCTTT. Protein product: CSARGPNTEAFF.

This clonotype was observed a handful of times. The V call is TRBV10-3, the J call TRBJ2-7; 7 bases line up with TRBD1. The CDR3 sequence is 12 residues long. V was pared by 9 bases and J by 1 base, with 3 bases of the junction left unmatched. Germline V gives CDR1 ENHRY, CDR2 SYGVKD. The CDR3 spells CAMMGQSYEQYF. The CDR3 bases are TGTGCCATGATGGGACAGTCCTACGAGCAGTACTTC.

This clonotype came up many times. The chain employs TRBV12-3 or TRBV12-4 and TRBJ2-1; TRBD1 aligns across 7 bases. This CDR3 spans 15 amino acids. The ends lost 6 bases at V and 0 bases at J; junction bases unmatched: 5. For the CDR3, the DNA is TGTGCCAGCAGACGACAGGGCGGCTCCTACAATGAGCAGTTCTTC. This encodes CASRRQGGSYNEQFF.

In this sample, this clonotype turned up many times. The V and J genes are TRBV19 and TRBJ2-5; 7 nucleotides match TRBD1. The V and J ends lost 1 base and 4 bases, in that order; junction bases with no gene match: 6. Germline V CDR1 and CDR2: LNHDA, SQIVND (reference sequence). The CDR3 sequence is 15 residues long. The CDR3 sequence is CASSIGPGQIETQYF. The CDR3 coding sequence is TGTGCCAGTAGTATAGGGCCGGGACAGATAGAGACCCAGTACTTC.

This clonotype was found many times. V and J are TRBV6-1 and TRBJ2-1, with a weak D call TRBD2 (5 bases). With 7 bases removed from V and 0 bases from J, the gap between germline ends came to 16 bases. Germline CDR1 is MNHNS and CDR2 is SASEGT. The CDR3 contains 16 residues. As DNA, the CDR3 is TGTGCCAGCAAGGGCCGGGGTCAGAGCTCCTACAATGAGCAGTTCTTC. This encodes CASKGRGQSSYNEQFF.

Many counts were recorded for this clonotype. The chain employs TRBV28 and TRBJ1-1; D gene uncertain. Trimming cost V 7 bases and J 4 bases, with 13 bases left between them. Looked up from germline, CDR1 is MDHEN and CDR2 is SYDVKM. This CDR3 is 13 amino acids long. The CDR3 region is CASTPWRSTEAFF. The CDR3 DNA sequence: TGTGCCAGCACCCCTTGGAGGAGCACTGAAGCTTTCTTT.

This clonotype was found many times. The V gene is TRBV7-2, the J gene TRBJ1-4; tentative D call: TRBD1 (6 bases). V lost 4 bases and J 4 bases, leaving 16 bases between the germline ends. Germline CDR1 and CDR2: SGHTA and FQGNSA. This CDR3 region has 16 residues. This CDR3 is CASSSDKQGYNEKLFF. The CDR3 DNA follows: TGTGCCAGCAGCTCCGACAAGCAGGGGTATAATGAAAAACTGTTTTTT.

The chain is built from TRBV4-1 and TRBJ2-3, with TRBD2 matching over 8 bases. Unmatched junction bases numbered 10, after V lost 0 bases and J lost 2 bases. Germline loops: CDR1 MGHRA, CDR2 YSYEKL. The CDR3 has 18 amino acids. CDR3 protein: CASSQEPGLAGPTDTQYF. The CDR3 DNA reads as TGCGCCAGCAGCCAAGAGCCTGGACTAGCTGGCCCCACAGATACGCAGTATTTT.

This clonotype occurred many times. This chain links TRBV6-1 with TRBJ2-7; possible D gene TRBD2, 6 bases. V gave up 5 bases and J gave up 3 bases, with 11 bases separating them. Looked up from germline, CDR1 is MNHNS and CDR2 is SASEGT. CDR3 length equals 13 residues. Written as DNA, the CDR3 is TGTGCCAGCAGTCCCTTGGGGGGCTACGAGCAGTACGTC. As protein: CASSPLGGYEQYV.

This clonotype was picked up many times. The gene calls are TRBV30 and TRBJ2-2; possibly TRBD1 for D (5 bases). The length of the CDR3 is 12 residues. The ends were cut back, 4 bases at V and 5 bases at J, with 8 bases in the middle. Per the germline V gene, CDR1 is GTSNPN and CDR2 is SVGIG (reference sequence). The CDR3 coding sequence is TGTGCCTGGAAAAGGGGAACCGGGGAGCTGTTTTTT. Translated: CAWKRGTGELFF.

This clonotype came up many times. The gene calls are TRBV28 and TRBJ2-3, with D unresolved. This CDR3 contains 12 residues. The germline gives CDR1 MDHEN, CDR2 SYDVKM. CDR3: CATEQATDTQYF. CDR3 bases: TGTGCTACTGAACAAGCCACAGATACGCAGTATTTT.

A few counts support this clonotype. J is TRBJ1-2 and V is TRBV25-1, with a weak D call TRBD1 (6 bases). Trimming removed 4 bases at V and 2 bases at J, with 17 bases between. The CDR3 sequence is 16 residues long. Germline loops: CDR1 MGHDK, CDR2 SYGVNS. Here the CDR3 DNA reads TGTGCCAGCAGTGGGGGGGGGGGCCCCGCGAACTATGGCTACACCTTC. Residues: CASSGGGGPANYGYTF.

The V gene is TRBV29-1, the J gene TRBJ1-1, with D perhaps TRBD1 (5 bases). With 4 bases removed from V and 4 bases from J, the gap between germline ends came to 13 bases. Germline assignment: CDR1 SQVTM and CDR2 ANQGSEA. The CDR3 spans 13 residues. In DNA, the CDR3 is TGCAGCGTTGTATCGCCAGGGCGCACTGAAGCTTTCTTT. It codes for CSVVSPGRTEAFF.

In the case of this clonotype: It may be a read error: a sequence one base away is much more abundant. The V and J genes are TRBV11-2 and TRBJ1-6, with no clear D. This CDR3 is 13 amino acids long. V lost 0 bases and J lost 6, with 3 bases in between. The V gene's germline CDR1 is SGHAT and CDR2 FQNNGV. CDR3 sequence reads: CASSLEGNSPLHF. The DNA of the CDR3 is TGTGCCAGCAGCTTAGAGGGTAATTCACCCCTCCACTTT.

This clonotype was counted a few times. The rearrangement uses TRBV7-2 and TRBJ1-4; D remains unclear. Germline V CDR1 and CDR2: SGHTA, FQGNSA. V shed 3 bases and J shed 7 bases, with 21 bases lying between them. The CDR3 length is 17 residues. The CDR3 DNA is TGTGCCAGCAGCTTCCGAGGAGCCCTGCCAGCGAGTGAAAAACTGTTTTTT. This sequence encodes CASSFRGALPASEKLFF.

The rearrangement links TRBV24-1 to TRBJ2-2; no clear D. The CDR3 length is 14 residues. Trimming took 4 bases from V and 3 from J, leaving 8 bases between them. The germline V gene encodes CDR1 KGHDR and CDR2 SFDVKD. CDR3 bases: TGTGCCACCAGTGAAAGAATCTACACCGGGGAGCTGTTTTTT. It translates to CATSERIYTGELFF.

Comments on this clonotype: A much larger clone differs from this one at a single base, so this may be a read error. The missing conserved phenylalanine or tryptophan at the end of this CDR3 makes a read error likely. CDR3 coding DNA: TGTGCCAGCAGCTCCCTCGGGATGGAGCGGGGGTCCTACAATGAGCAGTTCCTC. Translating gives CASSSLGMERGSYNEQFL. The rearrangement uses TRBV13 and TRBJ2-1; 8 nucleotides align to TRBD2. This CDR3 has 18 amino acids. The V gene end was trimmed by 4 bases and the J gene end by 1 base; junction bases not matched to a gene: 12. CDR1 is PRHDT, CDR2 FYEKMQ, per germline (reference sequence).

In this sample, this clonotype turned up many times. V gene TRBV27 combines with J gene TRBJ1-5, with 7 bases that match TRBD1. The CDR3 spans 15 residues. V shed 0 bases, J shed 7 bases, and the junction held 6 bases outside the gene matches. Germline CDR1 reads MNHEY; CDR2 reads SMNVEV (reference sequence). The CDR3 region is CASSLSTGKRQPQHF. The CDR3 DNA reads as TGTGCCAGCAGTTTATCGACAGGGAAACGACAGCCCCAGCATTTT.

As concerns this clonotype: This clone may be a read error of a much larger clone one base away. V is TRBV5-1 and J is TRBJ1-1; no clear D gene. The CDR3 covers 12 residues. The germline V gene has CDR1 SGHRS and CDR2 YFSETQ. CDR3 bases: TGCGCCAGCAGCGGGAACATTGGTGAACCTTTCTTT. It encodes CASSGNIGEPFF.

This clonotype was recorded at least ten times. The chain joins TRBV5-1 to TRBJ2-3; 7 positions agree with TRBD1. Trimming took 6 bases from V and 4 from J; bases not matched to a gene: 2. This CDR3 spans 12 amino acids. Germline CDR1 is SGHRS and CDR2 is YFSETQ. CDR3 region: CASIDRADTQYF. The CDR3 coding sequence is TGCGCCAGCATAGACAGGGCAGATACGCAGTATTTT. Full variable domain (remainder filled in from reference TRBV5-1 and TRBJ2-3): KAGVTQTPRYLIKTRGQQVTLSCSPISGHRSVSWYQQTPGQGLQFLFEYFSETQRNKGNFPGRFSGRQFSNSRSEMNVSTLELGDSALYLCASIDRADTQYFGPGTRLTVL.

This clonotype appeared a few times. A much larger clone lies one base from this, so it may be a read error. The V gene is TRBV7-2, the J gene TRBJ2-5; D is perhaps TRBD2 (6 bases). The end of the DNA is better explained by TRBJ2-7, so the J call may be wrong. From germline, CDR1 is SGHTA and CDR2 FQGNSA. This CDR3 is built from 14 residues. CDR3 DNA: TGTGCCGGCAGCTTTACCGGGAGCTCCTACGAGCAGTACTTC. It translates to CAGSFTGSSYEQYF.

This clonotype has only a few counts. This sequence joins TRBV11-1 and TRBJ2-3; D is ambiguous. There are 13 residues in the CDR3. V gave up 5 bases and J gave up 10 bases, with 16 bases separating them. CDR1 is SGHAT, CDR2 FQDESV, per germline (reference sequence). Here the CDR3 DNA reads TGTGCCAGCAGCCTCCCCGTCGGTCCTTCGCAGTATTTT. Amino acid sequence: CASSLPVGPSQYF.

This clonotype was counted at least ten times. The chain has TRBV6-1 and TRBJ1-5, with D tentatively TRBD1 (6 bases). This CDR3 comprises 14 residues. The ends were cut back, 10 bases at V and 4 bases at J, with 17 bases in the middle. Germline loops: CDR1 MNHNS, CDR2 SASEGT. The CDR3 here is CATLTGTQNQPQHF. CDR3 coding DNA: TGTGCCACCCTCACCGGGACACAAAATCAGCCCCAGCATTTT.

This clonotype was found a few times. The CDR3 sequence is CASSLDRGRNQPQHF. CDR3 DNA: TGTGCCAGCAGCTTGGACAGGGGTCGCAATCAGCCCCAGCATTTT. This rearrangement joins TRBV5-5 to TRBJ1-5; 7 bases fit TRBD1. The germline V gene encodes CDR1 SGHKS and CDR2 YYEKEE (reference sequence). V lost 0 bases, J lost 2 bases, and 2 bases stayed unmatched. There are 15 residues in the CDR3.

V and J are TRBV10-2 and TRBJ1-1; no definite D call. The CDR3 runs to 14 residues. CDR1 WSHSY and CDR2 SAAADI come from the germline V gene. Trimming took off 5 bases at V and 1 base at J, with 11 bases between the two ends. The CDR3 sequence is CASSHTGGNTEAFF. The CDR3 nucleotides are TGCGCCAGCAGTCATACTGGAGGGAACACTGAAGCTTTCTTT.

In its sample, this clonotype was seen many times. V usage is TRBV12-3 or TRBV12-4 and J usage is TRBJ2-1; 14 bases map to TRBD2. The CDR3 totals 16 residues. V shed 5 bases and J 6 bases; nucleotides not matched to a gene: 6. Written as DNA, the CDR3 is TGTGCCAGCAGTCCTAGGGGACTAGCGGGAGCCAATGAGCAGTTCTTC. This codes for CASSPRGLAGANEQFF.